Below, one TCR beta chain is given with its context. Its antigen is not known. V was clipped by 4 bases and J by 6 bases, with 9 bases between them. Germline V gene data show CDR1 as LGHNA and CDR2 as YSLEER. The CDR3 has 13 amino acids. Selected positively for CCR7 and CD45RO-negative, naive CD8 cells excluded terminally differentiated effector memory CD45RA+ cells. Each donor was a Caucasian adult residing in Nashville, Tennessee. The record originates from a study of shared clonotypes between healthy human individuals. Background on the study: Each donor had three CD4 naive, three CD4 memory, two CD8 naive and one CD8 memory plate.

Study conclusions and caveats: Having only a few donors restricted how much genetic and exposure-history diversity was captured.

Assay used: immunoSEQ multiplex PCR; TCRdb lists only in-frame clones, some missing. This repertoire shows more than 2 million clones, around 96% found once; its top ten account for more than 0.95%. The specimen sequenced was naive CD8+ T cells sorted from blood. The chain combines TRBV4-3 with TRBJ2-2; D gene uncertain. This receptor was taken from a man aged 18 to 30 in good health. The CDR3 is CASSRGNSGELFF. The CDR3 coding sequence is TGCGCCAGCAGCCGAGGAAACTCCGGGGAGCTGTTTTTT.